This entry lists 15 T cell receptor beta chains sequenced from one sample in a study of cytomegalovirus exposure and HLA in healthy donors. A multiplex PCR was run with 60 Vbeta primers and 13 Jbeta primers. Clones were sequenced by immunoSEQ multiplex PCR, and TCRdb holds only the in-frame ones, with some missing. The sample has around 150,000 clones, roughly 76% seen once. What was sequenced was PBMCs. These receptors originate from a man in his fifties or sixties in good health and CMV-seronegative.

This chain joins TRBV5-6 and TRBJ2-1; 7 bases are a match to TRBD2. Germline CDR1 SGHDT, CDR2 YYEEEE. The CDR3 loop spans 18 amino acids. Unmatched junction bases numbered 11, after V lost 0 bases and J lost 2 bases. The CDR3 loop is CASSLGTGGVEAYNEQFF. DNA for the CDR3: TGTGCCAGCAGCTTGGGGACTGGGGGGGTGGAGGCCTACAATGAGCAGTTCTTC.

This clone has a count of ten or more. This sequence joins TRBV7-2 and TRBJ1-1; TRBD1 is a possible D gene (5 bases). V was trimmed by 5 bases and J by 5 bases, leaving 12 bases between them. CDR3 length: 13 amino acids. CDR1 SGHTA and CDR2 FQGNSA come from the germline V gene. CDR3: CASSIQGRTEAFF. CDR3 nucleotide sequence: TGTGCCAGCAGCATTCAGGGTCGGACTGAAGCTTTCTTT.

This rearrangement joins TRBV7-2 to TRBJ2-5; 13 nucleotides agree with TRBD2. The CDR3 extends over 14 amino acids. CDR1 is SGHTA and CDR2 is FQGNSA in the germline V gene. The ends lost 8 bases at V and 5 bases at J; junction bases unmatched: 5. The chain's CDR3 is CASRGLAGYETQYF. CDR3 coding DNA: TGTGCCAGCCGGGGACTAGCGGGATATGAGACCCAGTACTTC.

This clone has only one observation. This chain's CDR3 is CASSRGQENTEAFF. CDR3 DNA: TGCGCCAGCAGCCGGGGACAGGAGAACACTGAAGCTTTCTTT. V gene TRBV4-1 combines with J gene TRBJ1-1; 8 positions agree with TRBD1. V gave up 4 bases and J gave up 1 base; unmatched junction bases: 2. CDR1 is MGHRA, CDR2 YSYEKL, per germline. This CDR3 comprises 14 residues.

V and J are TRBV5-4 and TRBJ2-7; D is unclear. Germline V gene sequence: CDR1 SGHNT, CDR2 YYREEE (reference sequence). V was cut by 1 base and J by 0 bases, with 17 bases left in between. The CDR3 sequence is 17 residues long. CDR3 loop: CASSLSVSSQSSYEQYF. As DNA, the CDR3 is TGTGCCAGCAGCTTGAGTGTATCGAGCCAAAGCTCCTACGAGCAGTACTTC.

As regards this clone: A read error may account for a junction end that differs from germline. The CDR3 is CASSFMSGASYNGQFF. CDR3 DNA: TGCGCCAGCAGCTTCATGAGCGGCGCCTCCTACAATGGGCAGTTCTTC. The J gene is TRBJ2-1, the V gene TRBV5-1; D perhaps matches TRBD2 (5 bases). Germline assignment: CDR1 SGHRS and CDR2 YFSETQ. This CDR3 spans 16 amino acids.

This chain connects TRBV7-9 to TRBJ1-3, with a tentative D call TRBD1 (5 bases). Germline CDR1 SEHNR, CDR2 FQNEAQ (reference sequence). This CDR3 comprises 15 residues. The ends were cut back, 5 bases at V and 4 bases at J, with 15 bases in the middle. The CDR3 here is CASSPPPRVGNTIYF. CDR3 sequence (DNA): TGTGCCAGCAGCCCACCCCCCAGGGTGGGAAACACCATATATTTT.

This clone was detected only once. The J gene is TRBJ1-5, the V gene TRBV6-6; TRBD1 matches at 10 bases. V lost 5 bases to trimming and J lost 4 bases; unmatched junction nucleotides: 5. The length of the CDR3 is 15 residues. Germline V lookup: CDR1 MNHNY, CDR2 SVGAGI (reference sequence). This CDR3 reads CASSRDRGGNQPQHF. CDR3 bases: TGTGCCAGCAGTAGGGACAGGGGAGGAAATCAGCCCCAGCATTTT.

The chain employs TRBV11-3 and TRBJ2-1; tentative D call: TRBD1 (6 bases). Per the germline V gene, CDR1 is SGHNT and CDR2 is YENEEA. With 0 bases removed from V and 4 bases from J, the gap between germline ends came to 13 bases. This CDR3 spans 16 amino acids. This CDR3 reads CASSLDGAGAYNEQFF. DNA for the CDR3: TGTGCCAGCAGCTTAGACGGCGCAGGGGCATACAATGAGCAGTTCTTC.

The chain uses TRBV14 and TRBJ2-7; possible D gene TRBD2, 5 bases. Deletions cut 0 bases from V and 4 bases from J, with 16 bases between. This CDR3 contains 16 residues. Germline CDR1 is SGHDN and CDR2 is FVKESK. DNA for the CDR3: TGTGCCAGCAGCCAAGAGTCGGGGTCGGGGATATACGAGCAGTACTTC. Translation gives CASSQESGSGIYEQYF.

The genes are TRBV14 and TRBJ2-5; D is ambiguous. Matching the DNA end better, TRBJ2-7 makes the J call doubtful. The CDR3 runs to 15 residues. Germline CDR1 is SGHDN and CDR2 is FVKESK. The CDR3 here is CASSHGQMSSYEQYF. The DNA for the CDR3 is TGTGCCAGCAGCCATGGGCAGATGAGCTCCTACGAGCAGTACTTC.

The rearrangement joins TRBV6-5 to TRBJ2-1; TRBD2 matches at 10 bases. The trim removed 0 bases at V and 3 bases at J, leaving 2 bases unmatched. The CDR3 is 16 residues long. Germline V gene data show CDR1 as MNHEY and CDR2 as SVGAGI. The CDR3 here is CASSYSGLARYNEQFF. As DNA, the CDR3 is TGTGCCAGCAGTTACTCGGGACTAGCGCGCTACAATGAGCAGTTCTTC.

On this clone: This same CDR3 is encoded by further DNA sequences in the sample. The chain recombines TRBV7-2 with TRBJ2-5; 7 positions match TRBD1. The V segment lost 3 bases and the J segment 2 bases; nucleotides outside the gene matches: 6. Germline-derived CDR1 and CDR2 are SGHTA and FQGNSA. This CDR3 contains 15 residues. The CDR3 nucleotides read TGTGCCAGCAGCTTGGTAGGGGACAGACAAGAGACCCAGTACTTC. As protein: CASSLVGDRQETQYF. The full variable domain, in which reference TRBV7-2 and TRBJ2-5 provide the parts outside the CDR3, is GAGVSQSPSNKVTEKGKDVELRCDPISGHTALYWYRQSLGQGLEFLIYFQGNSAPDKSGLPSDRFSAERTGGSVSTLTIQRTQQEDSAVYLCASSLVGDRQETQYFGPGTRLLVL.

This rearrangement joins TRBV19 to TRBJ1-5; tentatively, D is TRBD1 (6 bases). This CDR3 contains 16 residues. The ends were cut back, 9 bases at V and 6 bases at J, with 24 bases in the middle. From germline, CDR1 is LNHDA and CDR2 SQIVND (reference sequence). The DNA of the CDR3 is TGTGCCAGCAAGTCCAACGGGGGGCGCGGGAGTCAGCCCCAGCATTTT. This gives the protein CASKSNGGRGSQPQHF.

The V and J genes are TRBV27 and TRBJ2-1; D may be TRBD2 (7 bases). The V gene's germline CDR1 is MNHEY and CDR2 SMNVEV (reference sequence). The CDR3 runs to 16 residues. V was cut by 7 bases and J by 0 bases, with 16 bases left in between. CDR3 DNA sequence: TGTGCCAGCACAAGGGGGGGTGGGAACTCCTACAATGAGCAGTTCTTC. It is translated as CASTRGGGNSYNEQFF.